These 14 T cell receptor beta chains share one sample of origin, sequenced in a study of regulatory T cells in long-lasting Graves disease. Researchers made TCR beta libraries by using iRepertoire HTBI primers and running Arm-PCR on CDR3 regions. TCRdb recomputed calls from the multiplex PCR reads with MiXCR, one row per CDR3 protein. The table records 500,000 to 800,000 distinct CDR3 sequences, around 30% of them present only once. Time point denoted: persistent/refractory GD, antithyroid drugs over 5 years with positive TRAb. TCR sequences were obtained from RNA taken from PBMCs. The material was peripheral blood mononuclear cells (PBMCs), obtained when the disease was refractory, from a patient treated with antithyroid drugs. The origin of the receptors is a female donor with Graves disease.

The chain employs TRBV27 and TRBJ2-7; 8 nucleotides line up with TRBD1. V gave up 2 bases and J gave up 7 bases; unmatched junction bases: 13. In germline, CDR1 is MNHEY, CDR2 SMNVEV (reference sequence). This CDR3 has 16 residues. The CDR3 coding sequence is TGTGCCAGCAGTTTAGGGGGACCGGGACAGGTTTGGGAGCAGTACTTC. It specifies CASSLGGPGQVWEQYF.

This clonotype was seen more than once but under ten times. V gene TRBV6-1 combines with J gene TRBJ1-5; 10 bases are shared with TRBD1. V shed 5 bases and J 9 bases; nucleotides not matched to a gene: 13. The CDR3 has 16 amino acids. Germline-derived CDR1 and CDR2 are MNHNS and SASEGT. The CDR3 protein is CASSPVRTGGVRPQHF. The CDR3, as DNA: TGTGCCAGCAGTCCCGTGAGGACAGGGGGAGTGAGGCCCCAGCATTTT.

This sequence joins TRBV19 and TRBJ2-7; TRBD2 might be the D (6 bases). V lost 9 bases and J 0 bases, leaving 15 bases between the germline ends. CDR3 length: 14 amino acids. Germline V CDR1 and CDR2: LNHDA, SQIVND (reference sequence). The CDR3 region is CASRERTNSYEQYF. The CDR3 DNA follows: TGTGCCAGCAGGGAGAGGACTAACTCCTACGAGCAGTACTTC. Using reference TRBV19 and TRBJ2-7 for the parts outside the CDR3, the full variable domain is DGGITQSPKYLFRKEGQNVTLSCEQNLNHDAMYWYRQDPGQGLRLIYYSQIVNDFQKGDIAEGYSVSREKKESFPLTVTSAQKNPTAFYLCASRERTNSYEQYFGPGTRLTVT.

The chain couples TRBV6-9 to TRBJ2-7; 9 bases line up with TRBD1. Germline V lookup: CDR1 MNHGY, CDR2 SVAAGI. J was trimmed by 4 bases and V by 3 bases; bases with no gene match: 7. This CDR3 is 15 amino acids long. CDR3 residues: CASSYFRTGDYEQYF. CDR3 coding DNA: TGTGCCAGCAGTTACTTCCGGACAGGGGATTACGAGCAGTACTTC.

The chain couples TRBV27 to TRBJ1-1; D not certain. The V gene lost 3 bases and the J gene lost 1 base, with 12 bases spanning the gap. CDR3 length: 15 amino acids. CDR1 MNHEY and CDR2 SMNVEV come from the germline V gene (reference sequence). For the CDR3, the DNA is TGTGCCAGCAGTTTGTTACAGACACAGAACACTGAAGCTTTCTTT. It is translated as CASSLLQTQNTEAFF.

The chain has TRBV7-9 and TRBJ1-1, with D perhaps TRBD1 (5 bases). V was clipped by 9 bases and J by 0 bases, with 14 bases between them. Germline V CDR1 and CDR2: SEHNR, FQNEAQ (reference sequence). The CDR3 has 14 amino acids. The CDR3 sequence: CASALGGVNTEAFF. Written as DNA, the CDR3 is TGTGCCAGTGCCTTGGGGGGTGTGAACACTGAAGCTTTCTTT.

Concerning this clonotype: Since a much larger clone is just one base distant, this may be a read error. V usage is TRBV6-2 or TRBV6-3 and J usage is TRBJ1-5; possibly TRBD1 for D (5 bases). In germline, CDR1 is MNHEY, CDR2 SVGEGT. This CDR3 is 19 amino acids long. The germline V and J ends were trimmed by 7 bases and 3 bases, with 28 bases remaining between them. CDR3 sequence: CASNPSRVIGTANNQPQHF. CDR3 DNA sequence: TGTGCCAGCAATCCTAGTCGGGTAATAGGGACGGCCAACAATCAGCCCCAGCATTTT.

The table lists this clonotype with a few counts. This sequence joins TRBV28 and TRBJ1-4; tentative D call: TRBD1 (6 bases). Germline values: CDR1 MDHEN, CDR2 SYDVKM. V shed 1 base and J shed 7 bases, with 13 bases lying between them. This CDR3 has 15 amino acids. The CDR3: CASSLYSGAGEKLFF. For the CDR3, the DNA is TGTGCCAGCAGTTTATATTCAGGGGCGGGTGAAAAACTGTTTTTT.

This clonotype was found a few times. The genes are TRBV6-9 and TRBJ1-1; 8 bases fit TRBD1. The V gene end was trimmed by 3 bases and the J gene end by 4 bases; junction bases not matched to a gene: 7. The germline gives CDR1 MNHGY, CDR2 SVAAGI. The CDR3 is 15 amino acids. DNA of the CDR3: TGTGCCAGCAGTTACTTTACCACAGGGGGCACTGAAGCTTTCTTT. It encodes CASSYFTTGGTEAFF.

The gene calls are TRBV12-3 or TRBV12-4 and TRBJ2-5; D not resolved. The CDR3 sequence is 11 residues long. The V end was cut by 6 bases, the J end by 5 bases, with 7 bases between. This chain's CDR3 is CASRHGETQYF. CDR3 coding DNA: TGTGCCAGCAGGCATGGGGAGACCCAGTACTTC.

J is TRBJ1-5 and V is TRBV7-9; D perhaps matches TRBD1 (5 bases). CDR1 is SEHNR, CDR2 FQNEAQ, per germline (reference sequence). There are 14 residues in the CDR3. Trimming shortened V by 5 bases and J by 5 bases, and 13 bases separated the two germline ends. CDR3 amino acids: CASSPSQGDQPQHF. As DNA, the CDR3 is TGTGCCAGCAGCCCATCTCAGGGAGATCAGCCCCAGCATTTT.

The J gene is TRBJ2-7, the V gene TRBV10-3, with 8 bases aligning to TRBD2. CDR3 length equals 13 residues. V trimming: 4 bases; J trimming: 7 bases; junction bases outside the gene matches: 6. Germline values: CDR1 ENHRY, CDR2 SYGVKD. The CDR3 loop is CAISVAGGGEQYF. The CDR3 coding sequence is TGTGCCATCAGTGTGGCCGGGGGGGGTGAGCAGTACTTC.

V gene TRBV7-2 combines with J gene TRBJ1-1; D remains unclear. This CDR3 spans 15 amino acids. Deletions cut 0 bases from V and 5 bases from J, with 13 bases between. The germline CDR1 and CDR2 sequences are SGHTA and FQGNSA. CDR3 coding DNA: TGTGCCAGCAGCTTAGCTGGCCGGGAGTGGACTGAAGCTTTCTTT. Translation: CASSLAGREWTEAFF.

This clonotype showed up many times. The CDR3 here is CASSFGGGLSYEQYF. CDR3 coding DNA: TGTGCCAGCAGTTTCGGGGGGGGCCTGTCCTACGAGCAGTACTTC. The chain carries TRBV12-3 or TRBV12-4 and TRBJ2-7; 8 nucleotides line up with TRBD2. V shed 3 bases and J 1 base; nucleotides not matched to a gene: 5. The CDR3 totals 15 residues.